This TCR beta chain was profiled in a study of regulatory T cells in long-lasting Graves disease. Regarding time point: newly diagnosed GD, antithyroid drugs for less than 3 months. The authors made the TCR library using RNA they extracted from PBMCs. The patients included were those that came from an endocrinology department in Xi'an, China. Roughly 8.4 milliliters of peripheral blood were drawn into EDTA tubes. Germline assignment: CDR1 KGHSH and CDR2 LQKENI. The CDR3 sequence is 17 residues long. V gave up 5 bases and J gave up 0 bases, with 17 bases separating them. Sequencing libraries for TCR beta were prepared with iRepertoire HTBI primers and Arm-PCR of CDR3 regions. TCRdb redid the calling of the multiplex PCR reads with MiXCR, one entry per CDR3 protein. The repertoire includes 350,000 to 500,000 distinct CDR3 sequences, 12% to 15% of them detected once, and roughly 15% sits in the top ten.

The sample holds a few counts of this clonotype. The same data also contributed to another study, on T cells in Graves' hyperthyroidism and ophthalmopathy. That source notes: Stable disease denoted Graves' hyperthyroidism without ophthalmopathy progression within 18 months. Most thyroid clonotypes expanded above 0.001 were also detected in blood.

The origin of this receptor is a woman between 45 and 60 years old with Graves disease. Here the sequenced sample was peripheral blood mononuclear cells (PBMCs), taken at new diagnosis, from a patient treated with antithyroid drugs. This chain uses TRBV18 with TRBJ2-1; possibly TRBD1 or TRBD2 for D (6 bases each). CDR3 protein: CASSAEVGGFSYNEQFF. For the CDR3, the DNA is TGTGCCAGCTCAGCCGAAGTGGGGGGCTTCTCCTACAATGAGCAGTTCTTC.